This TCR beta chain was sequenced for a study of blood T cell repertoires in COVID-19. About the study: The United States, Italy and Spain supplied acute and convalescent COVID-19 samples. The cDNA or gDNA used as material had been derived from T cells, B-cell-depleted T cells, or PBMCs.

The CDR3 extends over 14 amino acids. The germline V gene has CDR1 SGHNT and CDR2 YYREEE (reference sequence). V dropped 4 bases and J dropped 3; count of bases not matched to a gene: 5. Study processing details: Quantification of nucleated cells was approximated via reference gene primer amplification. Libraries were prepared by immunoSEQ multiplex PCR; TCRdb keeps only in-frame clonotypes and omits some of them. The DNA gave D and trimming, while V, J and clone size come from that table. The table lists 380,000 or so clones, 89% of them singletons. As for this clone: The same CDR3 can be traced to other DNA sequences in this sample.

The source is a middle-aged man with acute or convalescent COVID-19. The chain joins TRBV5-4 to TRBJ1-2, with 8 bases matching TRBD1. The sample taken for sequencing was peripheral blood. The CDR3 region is CASSPGQGHYGYTF. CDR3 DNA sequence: TGTGCCAGCAGCCCCGGACAGGGCCACTATGGCTACACCTTC.